One and the same sample provided the 11 T cell receptor beta chains below, sequenced in a study of OX40 agonist ivuxolimab in advanced cancers. Generated by immunoSEQ multiplex PCR, the TCRdb table keeps only in-frame clones and is missing some. The sample has 99,000 or so clones, roughly 94% seen once. The specimen was CD4+ or CD8+ T cells sorted from blood, collected in a trial of the OX40 agonist ivuxolimab. All receptors derive from an adult with an advanced solid tumor such as melanoma, head and neck, liver or kidney cancer.

CDR3 coding DNA: TGTGCCAGCAGCCCTTCGAACACCGGGGAGCTGTTTTTT. As protein: CASSPSNTGELFF. The rearrangement links TRBV7-2 to TRBJ2-2; D remains unclear. V was shortened by 5 bases and J by 0 bases, with 4 bases between the two germline ends. This CDR3 comprises 13 residues. Germline loops: CDR1 SGHTA, CDR2 FQGNSA.

The rearrangement uses TRBV10-2 and TRBJ1-2, with TRBD1 as a possible D gene (5 bases). Germline loops: CDR1 WSHSY, CDR2 SAAADI. Between the trimmed V and J ends, which lost 2 bases and 8 bases, there was a span of 12 bases. The CDR3 is 13 amino acids. This chain's CDR3 is CASSERQGIGYTF. CDR3 nucleotide sequence: TGCGCCAGCAGTGAGAGGCAGGGTATCGGCTACACCTTC.

The gene calls are TRBV5-1 and TRBJ2-7; D is tentatively TRBD1 or TRBD2 (7 bases each). The CDR3 runs to 15 residues. The V end lost 4 bases, the J end lost 0 bases, and 14 bases lay between the germline ends. The germline CDR1 and CDR2 sequences are SGHRS and YFSETQ. The CDR3 DNA is TGCGCCAGCAGCCCGGGGAGGGGGCTCTCCTACGAGCAGTACTTC. It yields the protein CASSPGRGLSYEQYF.

CDR3 protein: CASSLWDRTRPGANVLTF. The CDR3, as DNA: TGTGCCAGCAGTTTGTGGGACAGGACTCGCCCTGGGGCCAACGTCCTGACTTTC. The chain employs TRBV27 and TRBJ2-6; TRBD1 agrees at 8 bases. With V trimmed by 3 bases and J by 2 bases, 9 bases remained unmatched. Germline assignment: CDR1 MNHEY and CDR2 SMNVEV (reference sequence). This CDR3 has 18 residues.

This rearrangement joins TRBV19 to TRBJ2-2, with a possible D match to TRBD2 (7 bases). Germline V gives CDR1 LNHDA, CDR2 SQIVND (reference sequence). V was cut by 7 bases and J by 5 bases, with 23 bases left in between. This CDR3 spans 17 amino acids. CDR3 residues: CASTLYRGAGKTGELFF. In nucleotides, the CDR3 is TGTGCCAGTACCCTATACCGGGGGGCAGGGAAAACCGGGGAGCTGTTTTTT.

The gene calls are TRBV5-6 and TRBJ2-7, with D tentatively TRBD1 (6 bases). Germline loops: CDR1 SGHDT, CDR2 YYEEEE. V was shortened by 4 bases and J by 2 bases, with 13 bases between the two germline ends. The CDR3 is 14 residues long. DNA for the CDR3: TGTGCCAGCAGCCCACCGGGACAAACCTACGAGCAGTACTTC. This encodes CASSPPGQTYEQYF.

The chain employs TRBV11-2 and TRBJ2-2; D possibly matches TRBD1 or TRBD2 (6 bases each). V was trimmed by 7 bases and J by 4 bases, leaving 16 bases between them. Germline-derived CDR1 and CDR2 are SGHAT and FQNNGV. The length of the CDR3 is 15 residues. The DNA for the CDR3 is TGTGCCAGCAACACATTCTCGGGGGCCACCGGGGAGCTGTTTTTT. It yields the protein CASNTFSGATGELFF.

The rearrangement joins TRBV27 to TRBJ2-7; maybe TRBD1 (5 bases). Germline V CDR1 and CDR2: MNHEY, SMNVEV (reference sequence). The CDR3 runs 14 residues. V lost 3 bases, J lost 7 bases, and 16 bases lay in between. CDR3 sequence: CASSFQGAIREQYF. In DNA, the CDR3 is TGTGCCAGCAGTTTTCAGGGTGCTATCAGGGAGCAGTACTTC.

This chain uses TRBV19 with TRBJ1-1, with unresolved D. The CDR3 spans 18 residues. The V and J ends lost 5 bases and 0 bases respectively, with 22 bases between them. Germline V gene data show CDR1 as LNHDA and CDR2 as SQIVND (reference sequence). DNA of the CDR3: TGTGCCAGTAGTTTGTGGCGACCGACCGATTTTATGAACACTGAAGCTTTCTTT. This sequence encodes CASSLWRPTDFMNTEAFF.

The V gene is TRBV28, the J gene TRBJ1-4; perhaps TRBD1 as D (5 bases). Germline-derived CDR1 and CDR2 are MDHEN and SYDVKM. The CDR3 totals 15 residues. V was shortened by 6 bases and J by 4 bases, with 15 bases between the two germline ends. CDR3 in DNA: TGTGCCAGCAGCCAGGCGGGACGGCTTAATGAAAAACTGTTTTTT. Translating gives CASSQAGRLNEKLFF.

The chain joins TRBV18 to TRBJ2-1; TRBD1 matches at 10 bases. Germline-derived CDR1 and CDR2 are KGHSH and LQKENI. Losses at the gene ends were 6 bases for V and 0 bases for J; bases not matched to a gene: 11. This CDR3 region has 18 residues. CDR3 nucleotides: TGTGCCAGCTCTCAAGGACAGGGGGTTCTCAGCTCCTACAATGAGCAGTTCTTC. This sequence encodes CASSQGQGVLSSYNEQFF.